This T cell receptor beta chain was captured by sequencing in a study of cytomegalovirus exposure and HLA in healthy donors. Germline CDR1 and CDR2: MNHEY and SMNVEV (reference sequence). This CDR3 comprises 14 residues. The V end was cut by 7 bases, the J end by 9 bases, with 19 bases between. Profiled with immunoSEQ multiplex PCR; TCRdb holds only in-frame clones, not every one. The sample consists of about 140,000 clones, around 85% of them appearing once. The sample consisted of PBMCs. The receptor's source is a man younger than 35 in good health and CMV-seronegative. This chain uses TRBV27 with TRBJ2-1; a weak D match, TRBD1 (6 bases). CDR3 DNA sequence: TGTGCCAGCACCAAAAATCAACAGGGCGGTGAGCAGTTCTTC. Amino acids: CASTKNQQGGEQFF.